This T cell receptor beta chain was recorded in a study of cytomegalovirus exposure and HLA in healthy donors. Points from the study as a whole: Rare sequences made up most TCRs, while some public TCRs were found in many donors. The authors enumerated 150 to 200 TCR beta chains as linked to cytomegalovirus. In the roughly 130 validation repertoires, a later analysis found that first-cohort TCR clusters tended to co-occur. Cytomegalovirus status, reportedly, was diagnosed with high specificity and sensitivity by the classifier.

Points on this clone: The antigen remains unidentified.

TCRdb's copy holds only in-frame clones and misses some; the assay was immunoSEQ multiplex PCR. This table has roughly 140,000 clones, around 88% appearing once. This CDR3 contains 17 residues. Germline V gene data show CDR1 as PRHDT and CDR2 as FYEKMQ (reference sequence). V was shortened by 0 bases and J by 1 base, with 10 bases between the two germline ends. Sequences were obtained from PBMCs. The rearrangement links TRBV13 to TRBJ2-6, with a tentative D call TRBD1 (6 bases). This TCR was recovered from a young woman in good health and CMV-seropositive. CDR3 nucleotide sequence: TGTGCCAGCAGCTTAGGCGGGACACCGTCTGGGGCCAACGTCCTGACTTTC. It encodes CASSLGGTPSGANVLTF.